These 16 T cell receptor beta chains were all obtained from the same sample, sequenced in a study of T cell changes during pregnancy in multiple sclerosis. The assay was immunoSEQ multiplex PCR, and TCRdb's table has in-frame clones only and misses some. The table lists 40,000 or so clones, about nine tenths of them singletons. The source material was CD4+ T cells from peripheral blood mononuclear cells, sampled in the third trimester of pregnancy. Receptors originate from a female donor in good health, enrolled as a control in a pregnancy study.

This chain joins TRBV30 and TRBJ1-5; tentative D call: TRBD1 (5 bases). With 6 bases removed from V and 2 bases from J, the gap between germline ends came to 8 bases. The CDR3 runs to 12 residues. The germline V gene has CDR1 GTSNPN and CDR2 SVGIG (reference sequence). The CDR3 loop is CACQGRNQPQHF. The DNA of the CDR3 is TGTGCCTGCCAGGGTCGCAATCAGCCCCAGCATTTT.

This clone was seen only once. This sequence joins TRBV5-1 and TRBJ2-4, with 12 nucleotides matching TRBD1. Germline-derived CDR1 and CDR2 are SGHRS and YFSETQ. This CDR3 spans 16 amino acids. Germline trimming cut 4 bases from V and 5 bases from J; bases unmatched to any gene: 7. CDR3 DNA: TGCGCCAGCAGCGCGGGACAGGGGGCTGGAGAAAACATTCAGTACTTC. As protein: CASSAGQGAGENIQYF.

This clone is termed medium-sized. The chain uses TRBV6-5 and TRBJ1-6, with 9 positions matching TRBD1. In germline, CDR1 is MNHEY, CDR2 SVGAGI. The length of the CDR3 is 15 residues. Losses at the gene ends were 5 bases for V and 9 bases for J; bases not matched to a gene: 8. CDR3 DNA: TGTGCCAGCAGTGGACCGGGACAGGGAACTTCACCCCTCCACTTT. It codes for CASSGPGQGTSPLHF.

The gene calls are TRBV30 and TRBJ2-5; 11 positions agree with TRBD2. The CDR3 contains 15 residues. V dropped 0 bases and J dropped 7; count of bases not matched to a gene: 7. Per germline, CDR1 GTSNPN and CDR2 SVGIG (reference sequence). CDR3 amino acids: CAWSVGASGGTTQYF. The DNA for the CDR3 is TGTGCCTGGAGTGTCGGCGCTAGCGGGGGGACGACCCAGTACTTC.

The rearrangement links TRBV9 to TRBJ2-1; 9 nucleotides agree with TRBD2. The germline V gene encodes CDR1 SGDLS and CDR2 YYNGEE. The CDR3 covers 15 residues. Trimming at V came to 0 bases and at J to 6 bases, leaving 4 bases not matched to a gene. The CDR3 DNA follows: TGTGCCAGCAGCGTAGCTGCGGGGGGGCCCAATGAGCAGTTCTTC. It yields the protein CASSVAAGGPNEQFF.

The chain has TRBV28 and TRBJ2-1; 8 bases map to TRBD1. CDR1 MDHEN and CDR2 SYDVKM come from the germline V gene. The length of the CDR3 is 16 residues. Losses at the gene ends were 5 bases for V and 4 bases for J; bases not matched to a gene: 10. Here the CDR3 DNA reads TGTGCCAGCAGTACCCCGACAGGGGAGTCGTACAATGAGCAGTTCTTC. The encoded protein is CASSTPTGESYNEQFF.

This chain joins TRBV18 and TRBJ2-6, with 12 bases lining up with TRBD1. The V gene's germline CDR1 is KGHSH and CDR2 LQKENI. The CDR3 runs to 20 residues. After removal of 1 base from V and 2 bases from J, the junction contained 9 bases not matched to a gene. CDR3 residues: CASSPLFAGQGAAGANVLTF. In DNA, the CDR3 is TGTGCCAGCTCACCACTCTTCGCGGGACAGGGGGCGGCTGGGGCCAACGTCCTGACTTTC.

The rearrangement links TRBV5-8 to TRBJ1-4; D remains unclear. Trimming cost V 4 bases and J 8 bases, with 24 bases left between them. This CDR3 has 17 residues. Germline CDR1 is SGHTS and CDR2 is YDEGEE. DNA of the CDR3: TGTGCCAGCAGCCTACTTATTTCACTTACGGAGAAGGAAAAACTGTTTTTT. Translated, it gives CASSLLISLTEKEKLFF. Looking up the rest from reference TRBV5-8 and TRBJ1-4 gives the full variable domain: EAGVTQSPTHLIKTRGQQATLRCSPISGHTSVYWYQQALGLGLQFLLWYDEGEERNRGNFPPRFSGRQFPNYSSELNVNALELEDSALYLCASSLLISLTEKEKLFFGSGTQLSVL.

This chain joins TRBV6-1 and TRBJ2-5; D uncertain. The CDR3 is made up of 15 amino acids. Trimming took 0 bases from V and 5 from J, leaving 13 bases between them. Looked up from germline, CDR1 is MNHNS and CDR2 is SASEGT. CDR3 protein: CASSEASLVRETQYF. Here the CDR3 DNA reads TGTGCCAGCAGTGAAGCTTCGTTAGTTCGGGAGACCCAGTACTTC.

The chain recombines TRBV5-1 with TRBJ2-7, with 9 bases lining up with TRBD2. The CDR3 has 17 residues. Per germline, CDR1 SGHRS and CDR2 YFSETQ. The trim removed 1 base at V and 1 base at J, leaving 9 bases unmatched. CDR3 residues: CASSLTSGRLLSYEQYF. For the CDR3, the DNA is TGCGCCAGCAGCTTGACTAGCGGGCGGTTATTATCCTACGAGCAGTACTTC. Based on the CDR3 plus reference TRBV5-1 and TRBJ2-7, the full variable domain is KAGVTQTPRYLIKTRGQQVTLSCSPISGHRSVSWYQQTPGQGLQFLFEYFSETQRNKGNFPGRFSGRQFSNSRSEMNVSTLELGDSALYLCASSLTSGRLLSYEQYFGPGTRLTVT.

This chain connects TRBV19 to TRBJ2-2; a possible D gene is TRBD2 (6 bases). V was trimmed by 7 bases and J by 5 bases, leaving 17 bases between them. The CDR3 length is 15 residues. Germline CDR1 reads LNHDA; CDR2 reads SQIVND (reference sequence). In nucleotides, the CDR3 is TGTGCCAGTACCGGCCCGGCCCGGGGGACCGGGGAGCTGTTTTTT. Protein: CASTGPARGTGELFF.

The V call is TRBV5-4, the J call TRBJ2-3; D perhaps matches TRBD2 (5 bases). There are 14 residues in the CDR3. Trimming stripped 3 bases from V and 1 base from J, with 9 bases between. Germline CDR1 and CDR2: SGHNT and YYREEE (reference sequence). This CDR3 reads CASSSYSGTDTQYF. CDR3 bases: TGTGCCAGCAGCTCTTATAGCGGCACAGATACGCAGTATTTT. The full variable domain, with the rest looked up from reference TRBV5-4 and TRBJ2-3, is ETGVTQSPTHLIKTRGQQVTLRCSSQSGHNTVSWYQQALGQGPQFIFQYYREEENGRGNFPPRFSGLQFPNYSSELNVNALELDDSALYLCASSSYSGTDTQYFGPGTRLTVL.

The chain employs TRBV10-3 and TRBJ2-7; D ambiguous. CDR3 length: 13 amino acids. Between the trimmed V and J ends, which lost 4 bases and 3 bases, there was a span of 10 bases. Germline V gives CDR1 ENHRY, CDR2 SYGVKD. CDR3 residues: CAISGFVGYEQYF. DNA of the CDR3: TGTGCCATCAGTGGGTTTGTCGGCTACGAGCAGTACTTC.

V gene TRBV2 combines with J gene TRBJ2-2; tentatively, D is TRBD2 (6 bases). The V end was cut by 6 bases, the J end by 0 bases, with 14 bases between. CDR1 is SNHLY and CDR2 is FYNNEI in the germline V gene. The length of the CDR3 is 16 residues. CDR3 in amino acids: CASSSLWRANTGELFF. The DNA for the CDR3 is TGTGCCAGCAGCTCTCTCTGGAGGGCGAACACCGGGGAGCTGTTTTTT.

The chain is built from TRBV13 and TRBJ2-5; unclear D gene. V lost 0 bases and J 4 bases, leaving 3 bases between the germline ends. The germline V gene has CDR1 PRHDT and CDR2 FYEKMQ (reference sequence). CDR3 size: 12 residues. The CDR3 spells CASSLGLETQYF. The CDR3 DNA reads TGTGCCAGCAGCTTAGGCCTAGAGACCCAGTACTTC.

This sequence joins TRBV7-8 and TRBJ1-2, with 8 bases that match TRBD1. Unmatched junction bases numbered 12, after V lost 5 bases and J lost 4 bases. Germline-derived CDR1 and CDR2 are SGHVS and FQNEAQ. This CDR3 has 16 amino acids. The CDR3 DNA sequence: TGTGCCAGCAGCCCCCACCGACAGGGGTTTATCTATGGCTACACCTTC. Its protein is CASSPHRQGFIYGYTF.